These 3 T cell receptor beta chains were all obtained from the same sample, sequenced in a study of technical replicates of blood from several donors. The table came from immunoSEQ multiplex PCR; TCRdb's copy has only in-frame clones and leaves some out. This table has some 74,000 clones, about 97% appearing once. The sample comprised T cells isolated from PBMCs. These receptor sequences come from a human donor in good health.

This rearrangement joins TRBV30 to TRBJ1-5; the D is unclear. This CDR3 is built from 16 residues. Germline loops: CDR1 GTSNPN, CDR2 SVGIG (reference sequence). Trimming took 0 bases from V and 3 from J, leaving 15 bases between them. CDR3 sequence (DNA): TGTGCCTGGAGTGTACGGGGAGGGTCCCACAATCAGCCCCAGCATTTT. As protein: CAWSVRGGSHNQPQHF.

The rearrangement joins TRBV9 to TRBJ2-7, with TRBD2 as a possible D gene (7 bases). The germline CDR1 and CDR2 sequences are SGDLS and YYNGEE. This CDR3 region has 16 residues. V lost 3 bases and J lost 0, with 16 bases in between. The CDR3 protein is CASSGGGGAGSYEQYF. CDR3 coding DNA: TGTGCCAGCAGCGGAGGGGGGGGAGCGGGCTCCTACGAGCAGTACTTC. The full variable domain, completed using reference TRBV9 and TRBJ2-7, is DSGVTQTPKHLITATGQRVTLRCSPRSGDLSVYWYQQSLDQGLQFLIQYYNGEERAKGNILERFSAQQFPDLHSELNLSSLELGDSALYFCASSGGGGAGSYEQYFGPGTRLTVT.

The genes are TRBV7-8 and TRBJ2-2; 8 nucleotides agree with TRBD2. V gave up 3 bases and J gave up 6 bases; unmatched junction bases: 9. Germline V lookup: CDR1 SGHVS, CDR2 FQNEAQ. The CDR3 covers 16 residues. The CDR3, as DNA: TGTGCCAGCAGCTTCAGGACTAGCCTAGCTGCCGGGGAGCTGTTTTTT. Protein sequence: CASSFRTSLAAGELFF.